The 32 T cell receptor beta chains presented below share a single source sample, sequenced in a study of T cells in Graves' hyperthyroidism and ophthalmopathy (dated by TCRdb to between 2019 and 2020). Library construction relied on multiplex PCR. Sequencing was carried out with an Illumina HiSeq 2000. TCR beta CDR3 regions were amplified from RNA transcripts. A first-round RT-PCR of the TCR CDR3 used the HTBI primer set with the Qiagen OneStep RT-PCR kit. The public reads were quality trimmed at Q25 with fastp and then assembled into clones with MiXCR by TCRdb, keeping productive beta chains. Identical CDR3 proteins give one entry, which carries the most common genes and DNA. In this sample the table shows a few hundred thousand distinct CDR3 sequences, under 25% of which occur a single time. Of the sample, approximately 25% is held by the ten largest clones. The sample comprised blood. The receptors stem from a man between 18 and 29 years old with Graves' hyperthyroidism.

V gene TRBV20-1 combines with J gene TRBJ1-4; D might be TRBD1 (5 bases). Germline CDR1 reads DFQATT; CDR2 reads SNEGSKA (reference sequence). With 1 base removed from V and 6 bases from J, the gap between germline ends came to 21 bases. CDR3 size: 17 residues. CDR3: CSARADLGLGGDEKLFF. The DNA of the CDR3 is TGCAGTGCTAGAGCAGATCTGGGTCTGGGAGGGGATGAAAAACTGTTTTTT.

The rearrangement uses TRBV19 and TRBJ2-2, with 7 bases matching TRBD1. Germline trimming cut 3 bases from V and 4 bases from J; bases unmatched to any gene: 11. This CDR3 is built from 17 residues. In germline, CDR1 is LNHDA, CDR2 SQIVND (reference sequence). CDR3 sequence (DNA): TGTGCCAGTAGTATCGGACAGGTCCCCCGGGTCACCGGGGAGCTGTTTTTT. This sequence encodes CASSIGQVPRVTGELFF.

The sample holds many counts of this clonotype. The J gene is TRBJ1-2, the V gene TRBV6-2 or TRBV6-3, with TRBD1 identical over 7 bases. The CDR3 is 17 residues long. V shed 5 bases and J 0 bases; nucleotides not matched to a gene: 12. The germline V gene has CDR1 MNHEY and CDR2 SVGEGT. CDR3 sequence: CASSRDSPAYSNYGYTF. CDR3 bases: TGTGCCAGCAGTCGGGACAGCCCGGCATACTCTAACTATGGCTACACCTTC.

The J gene is TRBJ1-2, the V gene TRBV19; D gene unclear. Trimming pared 3 bases from V and 1 base from J, leaving 9 bases between. Germline V lookup: CDR1 LNHDA, CDR2 SQIVND (reference sequence). The CDR3 consists of 14 residues. For the CDR3, the DNA is TGTGCCAGTAGTATGGCCGGGTATAACTATGGCTACACCTTC. Encoded protein: CASSMAGYNYGYTF.

In this sample, this clonotype turned up many times. This rearrangement joins TRBV2 to TRBJ1-1; 9 bases align to TRBD1. V trimming: 8 bases; J trimming: 0 bases; junction bases outside the gene matches: 1. The CDR3 has 13 residues. CDR1 is SNHLY and CDR2 is FYNNEI in the germline V gene. In DNA form, the CDR3 reads TGTGCCAGCGGGGACAGGGTGAACACTGAAGCTTTCTTT. This gives the protein CASGDRVNTEAFF. Complete variable domain (other parts from reference TRBV2 and TRBJ1-1): EPEVTQTPSHQVTQMGQEVILRCVPISNHLYFYWYRQILGQKVEFLVSFYNNEISEKSEIFDDQFSVERPDGSNFTLKIRSTKLEDSAMYFCASGDRVNTEAFFGQGTRLTVV.

V and J are TRBV2 and TRBJ1-6; D is uncertain. V dropped 1 base and J dropped 8 bases, with 3 bases sitting between them. Germline V lookup: CDR1 SNHLY, CDR2 FYNNEI. This CDR3 is 12 amino acids long. The CDR3 DNA reads as TGTGCCAGCAGTGAAGTGTATTCACCCCTCCACTTT. Translated: CASSEVYSPLHF.

This clonotype appeared many times. The V gene is TRBV6-1, the J gene TRBJ1-1; D is uncertain. Between the trimmed V and J ends, which lost 6 bases and 1 base, there was a span of 6 bases. The germline V gene has CDR1 MNHNS and CDR2 SASEGT. The CDR3 extends over 12 amino acids. The CDR3 nucleotides read TGTGCCAGCAGGACACAGAACACTGAAGCTTTCTTT. Residues: CASRTQNTEAFF.

This clonotype was recorded at least ten times. The junction differs from germline at one of its ends, possibly a read error. The V and J genes are TRBV11-2 and TRBJ2-2; no clear D gene. This CDR3 contains 15 residues. Germline assignment: CDR1 SGHAT and CDR2 FQNNGV. CDR3 loop: CASTLSVANTGELFF. CDR3 in DNA: TGTGCCAGCACCTTATCGGTGGCGAACACCGGGGAGCTGTTTTTT.

This clonotype was recorded many times. This chain uses TRBV6-5 with TRBJ1-2, with D tentatively TRBD1 (5 bases). The germline gives CDR1 MNHEY, CDR2 SVGAGI. The CDR3 totals 13 residues. V lost 10 bases, J lost 7 bases, and 19 bases lay in between. As DNA, the CDR3 is TGTGCCACCACGGGGCAGGAGGATCCTGGCTACACCTTC. It specifies CATTGQEDPGYTF.

In DNA form, the CDR3 reads TGTGCCAGCAGTCCCCGAGGGGAAGGGAATTCGTCACCCCTCCACTTT. Translation: CASSPRGEGNSSPLHF. The V gene is TRBV28, the J gene TRBJ1-6; tentatively, D is TRBD1 (5 bases). This CDR3 spans 16 amino acids. Germline V gene lookup returns CDR1 MDHEN and CDR2 SYDVKM. With 5 bases removed from V and 10 bases from J, the gap between germline ends came to 21 bases.

This chain connects TRBV7-8 to TRBJ1-1, with D perhaps matching TRBD1 (5 bases). The length of the CDR3 is 15 residues. V lost 5 bases to trimming and J lost 2 bases, with 15 bases between them. The germline CDR1 and CDR2 sequences are SGHVS and FQNEAQ. The CDR3 reads CASSPAPGPNTEAFF. CDR3 coding DNA: TGTGCCAGCAGCCCAGCCCCAGGGCCTAACACTGAAGCTTTCTTT.

The V gene is TRBV6-1, the J gene TRBJ2-7, with 9 bases matching TRBD1. This CDR3 comprises 14 residues. Germline CDR1 is MNHNS and CDR2 is SASEGT. CDR3 sequence reads: CATIDRGSSYEQCV. The CDR3 DNA reads as TGTGCCACGATTGACAGGGGGAGCTCCTACGAGCAGTGCGTG.

At least ten counts were recorded for this clonotype. V usage is TRBV12-3 or TRBV12-4 and J usage is TRBJ2-7; 7 bases fit TRBD1. The CDR3 extends over 14 amino acids. V lost 5 bases to trimming and J lost 3 bases; unmatched junction nucleotides: 7. The CDR3 region has the DNA TGTGCCAGCAGTCCGGGACAGCGTATCTACGAGCAGTACTTC. Protein: CASSPGQRIYEQYF.

The gene calls are TRBV7-2 and TRBJ2-7; the D call may be TRBD1 or TRBD2 (5 bases each). Trimming removed 7 bases from V and 4 bases from J, with 20 bases in between. The CDR3 extends over 15 amino acids. Germline V CDR1 and CDR2: SGHTA, FQGNSA. The CDR3 nucleotides are TGTGCCAGCACCTTGTCTCCGGGACCAAGTTACGAGCAGTACTTC. Translation gives CASTLSPGPSYEQYF.

This clonotype was counted only a few times. This chain connects TRBV20-1 to TRBJ1-5; TRBD1 matches at 8 bases. V shed 5 bases and J 6 bases; nucleotides not matched to a gene: 3. Germline V lookup: CDR1 DFQATT, CDR2 SNEGSKA (reference sequence). CDR3 length: 12 residues. The CDR3 nucleotides are TGCAGTGCTGGACAGGGTTCTCAGCCCCAGCATTTT. Amino acids: CSAGQGSQPQHF.

J is TRBJ1-3 and V is TRBV4-1, with TRBD1 identical over 7 bases. The CDR3 extends over 16 amino acids. V shed 8 bases and J 4 bases; nucleotides not matched to a gene: 14. Germline CDR1 MGHRA, CDR2 YSYEKL. CDR3 bases: TGCGCCAGCCGCCCGACTACGGACAGGCAAGGAAACACCATATATTTT. It yields the protein CASRPTTDRQGNTIYF.

This clonotype came up many times. DNA of the CDR3: TGTGCCAGCAGCGTAGGTATTAGCGGGGGCTCGGAAGAGACCCAGTACTTC. It translates to CASSVGISGGSEETQYF. This chain uses TRBV9 with TRBJ2-5; 9 positions agree with TRBD2. The length of the CDR3 is 17 residues. Germline CDR1 and CDR2: SGDLS and YYNGEE. The V and J ends lost 0 bases and 3 bases, in that order; junction bases with no gene match: 9.

This chain uses TRBV6-5 with TRBJ1-1; 7 bases agree with TRBD1. Germline CDR1 reads MNHEY; CDR2 reads SVGAGI. The CDR3 covers 14 residues. Germline trimming cut 4 bases from V and 7 bases from J; bases unmatched to any gene: 9. This CDR3 reads CASSSAIRTGEAFF. The CDR3 DNA reads TGTGCCAGCAGTTCGGCCATCAGGACAGGTGAAGCTTTCTTT.

This clonotype was observed a few times. The chain couples TRBV7-9 to TRBJ1-2, with 12 bases that match TRBD1. J lost 4 bases, V lost 4 bases, and 4 bases had no gene match. Germline lookup yields CDR1 SEHNR and CDR2 FQNEAQ (reference sequence). This CDR3 is built from 15 residues. The CDR3 region is CASSSGQGAGYGYTF. The CDR3 nucleotides read TGTGCCAGCAGCTCGGGACAGGGGGCAGGCTATGGCTACACCTTC.

This chain joins TRBV14 and TRBJ2-5; D is ambiguous. Germline V gives CDR1 SGHDN, CDR2 FVKESK. The CDR3 spans 15 residues. Trimming pared 1 base from V and 2 bases from J, leaving 11 bases between. The CDR3 region is CASSQALELQETQYF. The CDR3 bases are TGTGCCAGCAGCCAAGCGTTAGAGTTACAAGAGACCCAGTACTTC.

The chain recombines TRBV28 with TRBJ1-5; 7 bases fit TRBD1. The V segment lost 6 bases and the J segment 9 bases; nucleotides outside the gene matches: 14. This CDR3 is 15 amino acids long. Looked up from germline, CDR1 is MDHEN and CDR2 is SYDVKM. The CDR3 here is CASRRTTGIYRPQHF. In DNA, the CDR3 is TGTGCCAGCAGGAGAACGACAGGGATTTATCGGCCCCAGCATTTT.

The V call is TRBV20-1, the J call TRBJ2-7; 7 bases line up with TRBD2. The CDR3 covers 13 residues. Losses at the gene ends were 3 bases for V and 5 bases for J; bases not matched to a gene: 7. In germline, CDR1 is DFQATT, CDR2 SNEGSKA (reference sequence). The CDR3 sequence is CSARALGGNEQYF. The CDR3 DNA reads as TGCAGTGCTAGGGCCCTCGGGGGGAACGAGCAGTACTTC.

This clonotype was picked up a small number of times. The gene calls are TRBV27 and TRBJ1-3, with 11 bases identical to TRBD1. Germline V CDR1 and CDR2: MNHEY, SMNVEV (reference sequence). With V trimmed by 5 bases and J by 6 bases, 6 bases remained unmatched. This CDR3 has 15 residues. CDR3 nucleotides: TGTGCCAGCAGTCCAGGGACAGGGGGAGAAAACACCATATATTTT. Translation: CASSPGTGGENTIYF.

This clonotype was seen repeatedly, ten times or more. The genes are TRBV6-1 and TRBJ1-1; 12 bases align to TRBD1. Germline V gene lookup returns CDR1 MNHNS and CDR2 SASEGT. Losses at the gene ends were 6 bases for V and 11 bases for J; bases not matched to a gene: 13. This CDR3 spans 15 amino acids. The CDR3 region is CASRGGDRGLRGAFF. The CDR3 nucleotides read TGTGCCAGCAGGGGAGGGGACAGGGGGCTGCGAGGGGCTTTCTTT.

This clonotype was detected only a few times. CDR3 sequence (DNA): TGTGCCAGCAGTACCAGTTTTCGGTCCGGTGCATGGGGAAACACCATATATTTT. Amino acids: CASSTSFRSGAWGNTIYF. This chain connects TRBV28 to TRBJ1-3; unclear D gene. In germline, CDR1 is MDHEN, CDR2 SYDVKM. V was trimmed by 5 bases and J by 4 bases, leaving 24 bases between them. CDR3 size: 18 residues. Complete variable domain (other parts from reference TRBV28 and TRBJ1-3): DVKVTQSSRYLVKRTGEKVFLECVQDMDHENMFWYRQDPGLGLRLIYFSYDVKMKEKGDIPEGYSVSREKKERFSLILESASTNQTSMYLCASSTSFRSGAWGNTIYFGEGSWLTVV.

This clonotype showed up many times. J is TRBJ2-7 and V is TRBV7-3; D may be TRBD1 or TRBD2 (6 bases each). Trimming removed 8 bases at V and 7 bases at J, with 15 bases between. Germline V gene data show CDR1 as SGHTA and CDR2 as FQGTGA. The CDR3 runs 12 residues. This CDR3 reads CASPWGAGEQYF. The DNA of the CDR3 is TGTGCCAGCCCGTGGGGGGCTGGAGAGCAGTACTTC. The full variable domain, with the rest looked up from reference TRBV7-3 and TRBJ2-7, is GAGVSQTPSNKVTEKGKYVELRCDPISGHTALYWYRQSLGQGPEFLIYFQGTGAADDSGLPNDRFFAVRPEGSVSTLKIQRTERGDSAVYLCASPWGAGEQYFGPGTRLTVT.

This clonotype was detected many times. The chain is built from TRBV12-3 or TRBV12-4 and TRBJ2-5; no reliable D call. This CDR3 is built from 12 residues. Trimming removed 8 bases from V and 1 base from J, with 8 bases in between. The CDR3 sequence is CASAGTQETQYF. CDR3 DNA sequence: TGTGCCAGCGCCGGAACCCAAGAGACCCAGTACTTC.

This clonotype has a count of ten or more. V gene TRBV27 combines with J gene TRBJ1-1; D ambiguous. V lost 5 bases to trimming and J lost 5 bases, with 12 bases between them. The CDR3 extends over 13 amino acids. Germline assignment: CDR1 MNHEY and CDR2 SMNVEV (reference sequence). CDR3 DNA: TGTGCCAGCAGTCCGAGGGCGAGGACTGAAGCTTTCTTT. Protein sequence: CASSPRARTEAFF.

The chain joins TRBV29-1 to TRBJ1-2; D gene unclear. Germline CDR1 SQVTM, CDR2 ANQGSEA. V was pared by 6 bases and J by 0 bases, with 8 bases between. The CDR3 runs 12 residues. The DNA of the CDR3 is TGCAGCGTCGGACGGTCTAACTATGGCTACACCTTC. This gives the protein CSVGRSNYGYTF.

In DNA form, the CDR3 reads TGCGCCAGCAGCCAACAACTAGCGGGAGTTACCGGGGAGCTGTTTTTT. Residues: CASSQQLAGVTGELFF. The chain uses TRBV4-1 and TRBJ2-2, with 11 nucleotides matching TRBD2. CDR3 length: 16 amino acids. The V gene's germline CDR1 is MGHRA and CDR2 YSYEKL. With V trimmed by 2 bases and J by 5 bases, 4 bases remained unmatched.

This sequence joins TRBV29-1 and TRBJ1-1, with a weak D call TRBD1 (6 bases). The CDR3 is made up of 12 amino acids. CDR1 is SQVTM, CDR2 ANQGSEA, per germline. Trimming shortened V by 2 bases and J by 5 bases, and 9 bases separated the two germline ends. The DNA of the CDR3 is TGCAGCGTTGAACCCACAGGGACTGAAGCTTTCTTT. This gives the protein CSVEPTGTEAFF.

As for this clonotype: A much bigger clone sits one base away, suggesting this may be a read error. The V gene is TRBV2, the J gene TRBJ1-2; D is unresolved. The CDR3 totals 13 residues. Germline V gene data show CDR1 as SNHLY and CDR2 as FYNNEI. CDR3 region: CSSSDRSDYGYTF. The CDR3 DNA is TGTTCCAGCAGTGACCGATCGGACTATGGCTACACCTTC.